The 25 T cell receptor beta chains presented below share a single source sample, sequenced in a study of cytomegalovirus exposure and HLA in healthy donors. PCR was performed using 60 Vbeta and 13 Jbeta primers. Method: immunoSEQ multiplex PCR; TCRdb's copy keeps in-frame clones and lacks some. Counted here are about 89,000 clones, about 80% occurring once; the ten biggest clones make up approximately 3.7%. The sample taken for sequencing was PBMCs. The source is a female donor in good health and CMV-seropositive.

The chain combines TRBV7-9 with TRBJ2-1; TRBD2 is a possible D gene (5 bases). V lost 3 bases and J 0 bases, leaving 9 bases between the germline ends. Germline V gene data show CDR1 as SEHNR and CDR2 as FQNEAQ (reference sequence). This CDR3 is 15 amino acids long. The CDR3 DNA reads as TGTGCCAGCAGCTTTATGGGGAGCTCCTACAATGAGCAGTTCTTC. The encoded protein is CASSFMGSSYNEQFF.

The rearrangement links TRBV7-9 to TRBJ2-5; TRBD2 is a possible D gene (6 bases). V was pared by 6 bases and J by 5 bases, with 7 bases between. CDR1 and CDR2 from the germline V gene are SEHNR and FQNEAQ (reference sequence). CDR3 length: 11 amino acids. CDR3 loop: CASRLAETQYF. The CDR3 nucleotides are TGTGCCAGCAGGCTAGCGGAGACCCAGTACTTC.

The chain joins TRBV27 to TRBJ1-2, with D possibly TRBD1 on 6 matching bases. Trimming pared 5 bases from V and 7 bases from J, leaving 17 bases between. CDR1 is MNHEY and CDR2 is SMNVEV in the germline V gene (reference sequence). The CDR3 extends over 14 amino acids. The CDR3 reads CASSPVTGAFGYTF. The DNA for the CDR3 is TGTGCCAGCAGTCCCGTGACAGGAGCCTTTGGCTACACCTTC.

The V call is TRBV11-2, the J call TRBJ2-3; 8 positions match TRBD1. With V trimmed by 4 bases and J by 5 bases, 8 bases remained unmatched. Germline CDR1 reads SGHAT; CDR2 reads FQNNGV. The CDR3 totals 15 residues. The CDR3 DNA follows: TGTGCCAGCAGCTCATACAGGGGGTTCGTAGATACGCAGTATTTT. It specifies CASSSYRGFVDTQYF.

The rearrangement uses TRBV29-1 and TRBJ2-7, with D hard to call. The V end was cut by 1 base, the J end by 3 bases, with 4 bases between. The germline V gene encodes CDR1 SQVTM and CDR2 ANQGSEA. The CDR3 is made up of 11 amino acids. DNA for the CDR3: TGCAGCGTTGAAGCGAGCTACGAGCAGTACTTC. Protein sequence: CSVEASYEQYF.

This clone was seen just once. This chain uses TRBV11-2 with TRBJ2-3; tentatively, D is TRBD1 (5 bases). Trimming cost V 2 bases and J 2 bases, with 11 bases left between them. The CDR3 has 15 residues. Germline CDR1 SGHAT, CDR2 FQNNGV. This chain's CDR3 is CASSLRPDTTDTQYF. The DNA of the CDR3 is TGTGCCAGCAGCTTAAGGCCGGACACCACAGATACGCAGTATTTT.

The CDR3 DNA sequence: TGTGCCAGCAGCTCGGGGGGGGGCGGGGATAATCAGCATTTT. This sequence encodes CASSSGGGGDNQHF. The chain uses TRBV6-1 and TRBJ1-5; weak D call: TRBD1 (6 bases). Trimming left V 6 bases short and J 13 bases short, with 22 bases between. The CDR3 length is 14 residues. Germline V gives CDR1 MNHNS, CDR2 SASEGT.

The chain is built from TRBV9 and TRBJ2-2, with D possibly being TRBD2 (5 bases). Germline V gene sequence: CDR1 SGDLS, CDR2 YYNGEE. The CDR3 totals 14 residues. Trimming removed 4 bases at V and 6 bases at J, with 13 bases between. As DNA, the CDR3 is TGTGCCAGCAGCCCCGTCGGAGGAGCCGGGGAGCTGTTTTTT. This gives the protein CASSPVGGAGELFF.

This clone was seen once. The chain carries TRBV29-1 and TRBJ2-7, with D tentatively TRBD1 (6 bases). This CDR3 is 15 amino acids long. V gave up 5 bases and J gave up 2 bases, with 19 bases separating them. Germline V lookup: CDR1 SQVTM, CDR2 ANQGSEA. This chain's CDR3 is CSVTRSRDTTYEQYF. The CDR3 nucleotides are TGCAGCGTTACCAGGTCCCGGGACACAACCTACGAGCAGTACTTC.

This chain uses TRBV30 with TRBJ1-2; D gene ambiguous. Trimming removed 8 bases from V and 8 bases from J, with 9 bases in between. Per the germline V gene, CDR1 is GTSNPN and CDR2 is SVGIG (reference sequence). CDR3 size: 9 residues. The CDR3 region is CALLPGYTF. The CDR3 bases are TGTGCCCTCCTCCCCGGCTACACCTTC.

This chain joins TRBV5-1 and TRBJ1-6, with D possibly being TRBD1 (6 bases). Germline V gives CDR1 SGHRS, CDR2 YFSETQ. CDR3 length equals 15 residues. Trimming removed 1 base at V and 8 bases at J, with 13 bases between. The CDR3, as DNA: TGCGCCAGCAGCTTGTCTGTGGCAGGGGATTCACCCCTCCACTTT. It specifies CASSLSVAGDSPLHF.

This chain connects TRBV2 to TRBJ1-1; D may be TRBD1 (6 bases). The CDR3 loop spans 16 amino acids. CDR1 is SNHLY, CDR2 FYNNEI, per germline. V lost 6 bases and J 4 bases, leaving 21 bases between the germline ends. Here the CDR3 reads CASRDFLQGSSTEAFF. The CDR3 DNA reads TGTGCCAGCAGGGACTTCCTGCAGGGGAGTAGCACTGAAGCTTTCTTT.

The V and J genes are TRBV5-1 and TRBJ2-5; D gene unclear. The CDR3 spans 14 residues. V lost 4 bases to trimming and J lost 1 base, with 11 bases between them. Germline V gene sequence: CDR1 SGHRS, CDR2 YFSETQ. CDR3 bases: TGCGCCAGCAGCCTAACAGCCCTCCAAGAGACCCAGTACTTC. Amino acid sequence: CASSLTALQETQYF.

The chain uses TRBV7-9 and TRBJ2-7; D remains unclear. Trimming took off 1 base at V and 4 bases at J, with 8 bases between the two ends. Germline V gene data show CDR1 as SEHNR and CDR2 as FQNEAQ (reference sequence). The CDR3 sequence is 13 residues long. The CDR3: CASSLGSHYEQYF. The CDR3 bases are TGTGCCAGCAGCTTAGGTTCACATTACGAGCAGTACTTC.

The chain has TRBV9 and TRBJ2-7; D is possibly TRBD1 (6 bases). The CDR3 sequence is 14 residues long. Germline V gives CDR1 SGDLS, CDR2 YYNGEE. V lost 0 bases and J lost 2, with 9 bases in between. In nucleotides, the CDR3 is TGTGCCAGCAGCGTAGGAAGACAGGCCTACGAGCAGTACTTC. This gives the protein CASSVGRQAYEQYF. Full variable domain (remainder filled in from reference TRBV9 and TRBJ2-7): DSGVTQTPKHLITATGQRVTLRCSPRSGDLSVYWYQQSLDQGLQFLIQYYNGEERAKGNILERFSAQQFPDLHSELNLSSLELGDSALYFCASSVGRQAYEQYFGPGTRLTVT.

The chain combines TRBV5-1 with TRBJ1-5, with 9 bases aligning to TRBD1. Trimming cost V 4 bases and J 0 bases; bases outside gene matches: 14. CDR1 is SGHRS and CDR2 is YFSETQ in the germline V gene. The CDR3 extends over 19 amino acids. The CDR3: CASSPYPGQGHYSNQPQHF. The DNA of the CDR3 is TGCGCCAGCAGCCCGTACCCGGGACAGGGCCATTATAGCAATCAGCCCCAGCATTTT.

The chain uses TRBV7-9 and TRBJ2-1; the match to TRBD2 covers 8 bases. V trimming: 5 bases; J trimming: 6 bases; junction bases outside the gene matches: 12. The V gene's germline CDR1 is SEHNR and CDR2 FQNEAQ (reference sequence). The CDR3 consists of 16 residues. Written as DNA, the CDR3 is TGTGCCAGCAGCGCCTTAGGTAGCGGGAATTTCAATGAGCAGTTCTTC. Encoded protein: CASSALGSGNFNEQFF.

The V call is TRBV29-1, the J call TRBJ2-7, with D perhaps TRBD1 (6 bases). Per the germline V gene, CDR1 is SQVTM and CDR2 is ANQGSEA. CDR3 size: 12 residues. V was cut by 4 bases and J by 3 bases, with 10 bases left in between. The CDR3 DNA reads TGCAGCGTTGTCTGGGGACACTACGAGCAGTACTTC. It encodes CSVVWGHYEQYF.

The chain employs TRBV6-4 and TRBJ2-1, with a tentative D call TRBD2 (5 bases). Germline loops: CDR1 MRHNA, CDR2 SNTAGT. Trimming shortened V by 2 bases and J by 7 bases, and 15 bases separated the two germline ends. The CDR3 has 15 residues. As DNA, the CDR3 is TGTGCCAGCAGTGACGAGGCTAGCCCTGGGAATGAGCAGTTCTTC. Amino acids: CASSDEASPGNEQFF.

The chain carries TRBV18 and TRBJ2-5, with TRBD1 as a possible D gene (5 bases). The CDR3 covers 15 residues. V lost 0 bases and J lost 6, with 14 bases in between. Germline V CDR1 and CDR2: KGHSH, LQKENI. CDR3 in amino acids: CASSPPQIGAKTQYF. The CDR3 DNA sequence: TGTGCCAGCTCACCACCTCAAATAGGGGCTAAGACCCAGTACTTC.

The chain carries TRBV5-6 and TRBJ2-7; D is possibly TRBD2 (6 bases). In germline, CDR1 is SGHDT, CDR2 YYEEEE. The CDR3 contains 14 residues. Trimming took 4 bases from V and 0 from J, leaving 11 bases between them. This chain's CDR3 is CASSPDGGSYEQYF. The CDR3 DNA follows: TGTGCCAGCAGCCCGGACGGGGGCTCCTACGAGCAGTACTTC.

CDR3 loop: CASRISGGTYEQYF. In DNA, the CDR3 is TGTGCCAGCAGAATTAGCGGGGGAACCTACGAGCAGTACTTC. The chain couples TRBV6-6 to TRBJ2-7; 9 nucleotides match TRBD2. The CDR3 length is 14 residues. From germline, CDR1 is MNHNY and CDR2 SVGAGI (reference sequence). V lost 6 bases and J lost 2; bases outside the gene matches: 5.

This rearrangement joins TRBV14 to TRBJ2-7; maybe TRBD1 (6 bases). The CDR3 has 15 residues. Germline CDR1 is SGHDN and CDR2 is FVKESK. Trimming removed 3 bases at V and 4 bases at J, with 16 bases between. The CDR3: CASSQDPQGAYEQYF. In DNA form, the CDR3 reads TGTGCCAGCAGCCAGGACCCACAGGGAGCTTACGAGCAGTACTTC.

This clone was recorded only once. The chain uses TRBV7-6 and TRBJ1-5; 7 positions agree with TRBD1. The CDR3 is 14 residues long. CDR1 and CDR2 (germline): SGHVS, FNYEAQ. V shed 5 bases, J shed 3 bases, and the junction held 4 bases outside the gene matches. The CDR3 DNA sequence: TGTGCCAGCAGCAGACAGGGCTTCAATCAGCCCCAGCATTTT. It encodes CASSRQGFNQPQHF. The full variable domain, with the rest looked up from reference TRBV7-6 and TRBJ1-5, is GAGVSQSPRYKVTKRGQDVALRCDPISGHVSLYWYRQALGQGPEFLTYFNYEAQQDKSGLPNDRFSAERPEGSISTLTIQRTEQRDSAMYRCASSRQGFNQPQHFGDGTRLSIL.

The chain recombines TRBV28 with TRBJ2-1; a weak D match, TRBD1 (6 bases). V was pared by 5 bases and J by 6 bases, with 17 bases between. The CDR3 has 15 amino acids. Looked up from germline, CDR1 is MDHEN and CDR2 is SYDVKM. The DNA for the CDR3 is TGTGCCAGCAGTCAGAGAGCGACAGGCCCCAATGAGCAGTTCTTC. Its protein product is CASSQRATGPNEQFF.